The present T cell receptor (beta chain) was sequenced within a study of response to subunit inactivated influenza vaccine. Trimming removed 6 bases at V and 0 bases at J, with 18 bases between. CDR1 is PRHDT, CDR2 FYEKMQ, per germline (reference sequence). CDR3 length: 16 residues. MiXCR was run by TCRdb on the RT-PCR reads, yielding one entry per CDR3 protein. The sample shows under 850,000 distinct CDR3 sequences, roughly 20% of them seen only once. V is TRBV13 and J is TRBJ2-7; D assignment may be TRBD1 or TRBD2 (5 bases each). The receptor's source is a middle-aged man who received an inactivated influenza vaccine. Specimen: PBMCs from blood, collected roughly 5 days after vaccination. The CDR3 nucleotides read TGTGCCAGCAGGACCTTTTGGGGGAATAACTCCTACGAGCAGTACTTC. Amino acids: CASRTFWGNNSYEQYF.